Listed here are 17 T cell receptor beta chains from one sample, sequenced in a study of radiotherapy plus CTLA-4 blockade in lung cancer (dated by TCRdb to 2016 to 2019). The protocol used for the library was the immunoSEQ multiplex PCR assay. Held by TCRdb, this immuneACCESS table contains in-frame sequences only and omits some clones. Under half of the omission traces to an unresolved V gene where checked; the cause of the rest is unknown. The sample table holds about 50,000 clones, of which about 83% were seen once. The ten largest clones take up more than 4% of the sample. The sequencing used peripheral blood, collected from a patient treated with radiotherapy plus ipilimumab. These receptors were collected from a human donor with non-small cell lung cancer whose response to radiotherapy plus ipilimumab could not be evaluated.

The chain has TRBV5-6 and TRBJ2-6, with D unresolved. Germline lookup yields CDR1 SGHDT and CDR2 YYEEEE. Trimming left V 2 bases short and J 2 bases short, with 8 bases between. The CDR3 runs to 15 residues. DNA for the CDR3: TGTGCCAGCAGCTTTGGTGGAGCTGGGGCCAACGTCCTGACTTTC. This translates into CASSFGGAGANVLTF.

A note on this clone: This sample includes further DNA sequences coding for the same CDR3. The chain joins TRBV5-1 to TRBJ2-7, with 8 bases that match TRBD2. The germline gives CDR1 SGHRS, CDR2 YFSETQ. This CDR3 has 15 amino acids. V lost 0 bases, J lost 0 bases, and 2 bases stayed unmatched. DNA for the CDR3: TGCGCCAGCAGCTTGGGTGGGACTAGCTCCTACGAGCAGTACTTC. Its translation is CASSLGGTSSYEQYF.

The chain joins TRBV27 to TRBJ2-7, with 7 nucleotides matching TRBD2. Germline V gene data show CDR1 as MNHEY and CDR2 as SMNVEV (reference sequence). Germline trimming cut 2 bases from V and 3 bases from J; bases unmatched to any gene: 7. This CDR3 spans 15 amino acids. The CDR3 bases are TGTGCCAGCAGTTTAGCATCCGCTAGCGGCTACGAGCAGTACTTC. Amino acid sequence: CASSLASASGYEQYF.

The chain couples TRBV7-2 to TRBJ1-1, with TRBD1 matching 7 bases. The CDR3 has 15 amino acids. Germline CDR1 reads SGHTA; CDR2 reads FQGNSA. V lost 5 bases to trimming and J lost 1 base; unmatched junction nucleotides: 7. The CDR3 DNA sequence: TGTGCCAGCAGCAGAAGGGACAGCCCGAACACTGAAGCTTTCTTT. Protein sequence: CASSRRDSPNTEAFF.

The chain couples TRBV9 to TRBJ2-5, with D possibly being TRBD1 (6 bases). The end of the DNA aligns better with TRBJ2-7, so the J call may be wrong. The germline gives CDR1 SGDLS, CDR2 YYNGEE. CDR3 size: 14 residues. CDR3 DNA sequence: TGTGCCAGCAGCCCCGTGCCAGGGGCCTACGAGCAGTACTTC. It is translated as CASSPVPGAYEQYF.

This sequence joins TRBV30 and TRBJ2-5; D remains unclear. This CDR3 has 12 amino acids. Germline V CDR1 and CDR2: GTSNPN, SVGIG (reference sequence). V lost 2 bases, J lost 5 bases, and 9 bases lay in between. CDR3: CAWSTKRETQYF. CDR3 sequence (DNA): TGTGCCTGGAGTACTAAGAGGGAGACCCAGTACTTC.

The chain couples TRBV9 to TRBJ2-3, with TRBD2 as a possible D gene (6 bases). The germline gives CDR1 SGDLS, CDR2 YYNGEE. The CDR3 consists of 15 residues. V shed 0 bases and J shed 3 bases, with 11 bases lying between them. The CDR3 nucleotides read TGTGCCAGCAGCGTAGTGGAGGGAGTGACAGATACGCAGTATTTT. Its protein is CASSVVEGVTDTQYF.

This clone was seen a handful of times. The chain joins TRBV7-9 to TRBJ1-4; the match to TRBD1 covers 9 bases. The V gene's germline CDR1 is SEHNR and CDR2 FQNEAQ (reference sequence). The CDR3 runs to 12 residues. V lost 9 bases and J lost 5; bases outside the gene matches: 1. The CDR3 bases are TGTGCCAGTGACAGGGGGAATGAAAAACTGTTTTTT. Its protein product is CASDRGNEKLFF.

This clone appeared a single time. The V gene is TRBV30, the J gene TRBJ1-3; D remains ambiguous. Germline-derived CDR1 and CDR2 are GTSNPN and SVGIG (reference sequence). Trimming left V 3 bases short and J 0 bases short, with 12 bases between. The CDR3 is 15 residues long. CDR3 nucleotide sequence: TGTGCCTGGAGCGCGCGGGCTCGCTCTGGAAACACCATATATTTT. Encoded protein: CAWSARARSGNTIYF.

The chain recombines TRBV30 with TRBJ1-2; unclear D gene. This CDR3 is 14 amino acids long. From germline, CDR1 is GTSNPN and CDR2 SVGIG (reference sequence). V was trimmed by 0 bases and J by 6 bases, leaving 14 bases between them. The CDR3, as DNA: TGTGCCTGGAGTGTACGGAGGACGCGAGATGGCTACACCTTC. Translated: CAWSVRRTRDGYTF.

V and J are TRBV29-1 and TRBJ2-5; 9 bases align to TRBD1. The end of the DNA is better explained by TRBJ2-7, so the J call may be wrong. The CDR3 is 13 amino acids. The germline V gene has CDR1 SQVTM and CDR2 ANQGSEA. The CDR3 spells CSVVPGTGPEQYF. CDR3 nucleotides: TGCAGCGTTGTACCCGGGACAGGGCCCGAGCAGTACTTC.

The CDR3 loop reads CASSLDRYSNQPQHF. Written as DNA, the CDR3 is TGTGCCAGCTCACTCGACAGGTACAGCAATCAGCCCCAGCATTTT. The chain is built from TRBV18 and TRBJ1-5, with a possible D match to TRBD1 (6 bases). This CDR3 region has 15 residues. Per germline, CDR1 KGHSH and CDR2 LQKENI. Trimming took off 4 bases at V and 1 base at J, with 11 bases between the two ends.

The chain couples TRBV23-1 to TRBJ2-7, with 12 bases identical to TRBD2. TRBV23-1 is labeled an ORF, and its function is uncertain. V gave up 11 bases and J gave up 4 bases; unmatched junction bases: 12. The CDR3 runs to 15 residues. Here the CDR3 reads CARQEGGLAGYEQYF. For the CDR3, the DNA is TGCGCCCGGCAGGAGGGGGGACTAGCGGGTTACGAGCAGTACTTC.

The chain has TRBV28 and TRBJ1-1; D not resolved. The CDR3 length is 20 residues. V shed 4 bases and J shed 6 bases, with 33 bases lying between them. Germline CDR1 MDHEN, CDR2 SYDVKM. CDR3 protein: CASSSSVLAASFPGLPEAFF. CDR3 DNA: TGTGCCAGCAGTTCCTCCGTCCTGGCAGCTAGCTTCCCTGGCCTTCCTGAAGCTTTCTTT.

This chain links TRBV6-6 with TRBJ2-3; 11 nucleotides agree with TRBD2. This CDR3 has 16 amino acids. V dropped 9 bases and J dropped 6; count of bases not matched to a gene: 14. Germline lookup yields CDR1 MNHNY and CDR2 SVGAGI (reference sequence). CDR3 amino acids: CASRTSTSGSRDTQYF. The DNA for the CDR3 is TGTGCCAGTAGAACCTCTACTAGCGGGAGTCGGGATACGCAGTATTTT.

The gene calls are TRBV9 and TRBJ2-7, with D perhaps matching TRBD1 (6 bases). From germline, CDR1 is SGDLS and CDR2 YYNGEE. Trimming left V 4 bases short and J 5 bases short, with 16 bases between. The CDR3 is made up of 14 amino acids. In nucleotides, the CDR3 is TGTGCCAGCAGCCCTAGAGGGGGAATTAACGAGCAGTACTTC. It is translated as CASSPRGGINEQYF.

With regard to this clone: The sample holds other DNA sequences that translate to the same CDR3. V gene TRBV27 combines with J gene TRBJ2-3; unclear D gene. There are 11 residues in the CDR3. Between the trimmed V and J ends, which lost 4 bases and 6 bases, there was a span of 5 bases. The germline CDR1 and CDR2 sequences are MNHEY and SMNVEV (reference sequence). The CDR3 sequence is CASSSVDTQYF. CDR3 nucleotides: TGTGCCAGCAGTTCCGTGGATACGCAGTATTTT.